This T cell receptor beta chain derives from a study of T-cell reconstitution after alpha-beta-depleted transplantation in children. General observations from the study: Expanded graft clones, several hundred of them, were reportedly the source of alpha-beta T cells about two months after transplant. Diversity of TCRbeta at day 60 was high in some patients, arising from surviving recipient T cells and thymic progenitors. One year after transplant, T-cell counts and diversity came mostly from newly produced T cells.

This clonotype was found many times. The antigen remains unidentified. Germline assignment: CDR1 SGHTA and CDR2 FQGNSA. CDR3 length equals 15 residues. The germline V and J ends were trimmed by 3 bases and 4 bases, with 13 bases remaining between them. During its preparation, the TCRbeta library received unique molecular identifiers. In TCRdb, the PCR reads were re-called with MiXCR into one record per CDR3 protein. The sample lists around 500,000 distinct CDR3 sequences, more than 20% occurring once. This chain links TRBV7-2 with TRBJ2-1; possibly TRBD1 for D (5 bases). This sample comprised PBMCs, mostly from graft donor cells, obtained 360 days after TCRalphabeta/CD19-depleted stem cell transplant. This TCR was sampled from a boy in the first two years of life who had a stem cell transplant for acute myeloid leukemia, so the T cells may come from the graft donor. The CDR3 reads CASSFRRQRYNEQFF. The CDR3 DNA sequence: TGTGCCAGCAGCTTCCGCCGACAGAGATACAATGAGCAGTTCTTC. Full variable domain (missing parts from reference TRBV7-2 and TRBJ2-1): GAGVSQSPSNKVTEKGKDVELRCDPISGHTALYWYRQSLGQGLEFLIYFQGNSAPDKSGLPSDRFSAERTGGSVSTLTIQRTQQEDSAVYLCASSFRRQRYNEQFFGPGTRLTVL.